This paragraph reports one T cell receptor beta chain. The data derive from a study of blood T cell repertoires in COVID-19. This table comes from immunoSEQ multiplex PCR, and its TCRdb copy is limited to in-frame clones, with some not included. The sample holds under 300,000 clones, approximately 83% seen once. This sequence originates from a man aged 45-65 years who had recovered from COVID-19. What was sequenced was PBMCs or T cells enriched from blood (not recorded which).

CDR3 bases: TGTGCCAGTGGGCCCGTGGGGCCCCCTTGGAATGAGCAGTTCTTC. It is translated as CASGPVGPPWNEQFF. This chain joins TRBV19 and TRBJ2-1, with D tentatively TRBD1 (5 bases). The CDR3 contains 15 residues. Deletions cut 8 bases from V and 7 bases from J, with 21 bases between. Germline lookup yields CDR1 LNHDA and CDR2 SQIVND (reference sequence).